These 29 T cell receptor beta chains were all obtained from the same sample, sequenced in a study of OX40 agonist ivuxolimab in advanced cancers. Sequenced by immunoSEQ multiplex PCR; TCRdb stores in-frame clones only, minus some. The data hold 100,000 or so clones, with under 95% observed a single time. This material consisted of CD4+ or CD8+ T cells sorted from blood, taken in a trial of the OX40 agonist ivuxolimab. These TCRs come from an adult with an advanced solid tumor such as melanoma, head and neck, liver or kidney cancer.

The rearrangement joins TRBV6-1 to TRBJ1-2; 9 bases align to TRBD1. With 7 bases clipped from V and 4 bases from J, the junction kept 7 bases outside the gene matches. Per germline, CDR1 MNHNS and CDR2 SASEGT. The CDR3 runs to 14 residues. CDR3 protein: CASTAGQGGYGYTF. Written as DNA, the CDR3 is TGTGCCAGCACTGCGGGACAGGGCGGCTATGGCTACACCTTC.

The V gene is TRBV2, the J gene TRBJ1-1; D is possibly TRBD1 (6 bases). From germline, CDR1 is SNHLY and CDR2 FYNNEI. This CDR3 comprises 14 residues. V gave up 4 bases and J gave up 4 bases, with 13 bases separating them. In DNA, the CDR3 is TGTGCCAGCAGTGTTCAGGGGCTCGGCACTGAAGCTTTCTTT. It translates to CASSVQGLGTEAFF.

The rearrangement uses TRBV6-1 and TRBJ2-7, with D perhaps matching TRBD2 (6 bases). The V end lost 2 bases, the J end lost 4 bases, and 18 bases lay between the germline ends. CDR3 length: 16 amino acids. Germline values: CDR1 MNHNS, CDR2 SASEGT. The CDR3 sequence is CASSELGGNRLYEQYF. The CDR3 DNA follows: TGTGCCAGCAGTGAACTTGGGGGGAATCGATTGTACGAGCAGTACTTC.

This clone was observed once. CDR3 nucleotides: TGTGCCAGCACCTGGGGGGGGACGCTCTCCTACGAGCAGTACTTC. It translates to CASTWGGTLSYEQYF. The chain links TRBV7-8 to TRBJ2-7; 7 bases line up with TRBD2. The V gene's germline CDR1 is SGHVS and CDR2 FQNEAQ. This CDR3 is 15 amino acids long. V was clipped by 7 bases and J by 0 bases; unmatched bases: 9.

This chain connects TRBV28 to TRBJ1-3; 7 positions agree with TRBD1. The CDR3 extends over 16 amino acids. V lost 3 bases, J lost 0 bases, and 5 bases stayed unmatched. The germline V gene encodes CDR1 MDHEN and CDR2 SYDVKM. The CDR3 region is CASSFPGTASGNTIYF. DNA of the CDR3: TGTGCCAGCAGTTTCCCCGGGACAGCCTCTGGAAACACCATATATTTT.

The V gene is TRBV9, the J gene TRBJ1-2, with D possibly TRBD1 on 6 matching bases. V was cut by 0 bases and J by 7 bases, with 22 bases left in between. The CDR3 is made up of 17 amino acids. The germline V gene encodes CDR1 SGDLS and CDR2 YYNGEE. The CDR3 sequence: CASSVAYNPGELSGYTF. CDR3 sequence (DNA): TGTGCCAGCAGCGTAGCTTATAATCCAGGGGAATTGTCTGGCTACACCTTC.

As DNA, the CDR3 is TGCGCCAGCAGCCAAGGGACAGGGGGCGATATCTATTACGAGCAGTACTTC. Its translation: CASSQGTGGDIYYEQYF. This chain uses TRBV4-1 with TRBJ2-7; 11 bases align to TRBD1. CDR3 length equals 17 residues. Trimming at V came to 1 base and at J to 4 bases, leaving 9 bases not matched to a gene. CDR1 MGHRA and CDR2 YSYEKL come from the germline V gene.

The chain recombines TRBV5-6 with TRBJ2-5; 9 positions agree with TRBD2. The CDR3 consists of 17 residues. CDR1 and CDR2 (germline): SGHDT, YYEEEE. V shed 0 bases and J 6 bases; nucleotides not matched to a gene: 12. CDR3 residues: CASSLEYSGRLEKTQYF. The DNA for the CDR3 is TGTGCCAGCAGCTTGGAGTATAGCGGGAGACTGGAGAAGACCCAGTACTTC.

CDR3 sequence reads: CASSRSGGDYEQYF. CDR3 DNA sequence: TGTGCCAGCAGCAGAAGTGGGGGCGACTACGAGCAGTACTTC. This chain links TRBV7-2 with TRBJ2-7; weak D call: TRBD1 (6 bases). With 5 bases removed from V and 3 bases from J, the gap between germline ends came to 14 bases. The CDR3 extends over 14 amino acids. Germline loops: CDR1 SGHTA, CDR2 FQGNSA.

The chain is built from TRBV6-5 and TRBJ2-3; D is ambiguous. The V gene's germline CDR1 is MNHEY and CDR2 SVGAGI. V shed 0 bases and J shed 3 bases, with 10 bases lying between them. The CDR3 spans 15 residues. The CDR3 DNA reads TGTGCCAGCAGTTACTCGACCCCCGAGACAGATACGCAGTATTTT. Translated: CASSYSTPETDTQYF.

The V call is TRBV7-2, the J call TRBJ2-1, with D maybe TRBD1 (8 bases). This CDR3 comprises 16 residues. Trimming took off 4 bases at V and 7 bases at J, with 20 bases between the two ends. CDR1 and CDR2 (germline): SGHTA, FQGNSA. CDR3 protein: CASSWQGAGARNEQFF. The CDR3, as DNA: TGTGCCAGCAGCTGGCAGGGGGCGGGAGCTCGGAATGAGCAGTTCTTC.

This chain links TRBV14 with TRBJ1-4; D is perhaps TRBD1 (6 bases). CDR3 length: 14 residues. V lost 4 bases and J 4 bases, leaving 10 bases between the germline ends. Germline V CDR1 and CDR2: SGHDN, FVKESK. In DNA form, the CDR3 reads TGTGCCAGCAGCCTGGACAGAGATAATGAAAAACTGTTTTTT. Its translation: CASSLDRDNEKLFF.

The gene calls are TRBV28 and TRBJ2-5, with unresolved D. There are 12 residues in the CDR3. The V gene lost 9 bases and the J gene lost 0 bases, with 8 bases spanning the gap. Germline V lookup: CDR1 MDHEN, CDR2 SYDVKM. The DNA for the CDR3 is TGTGCCAGTGTAACGGACCAAGAGACCCAGTACTTC. Translation: CASVTDQETQYF.

This clone has a single count. The chain recombines TRBV5-1 with TRBJ1-1; 10 bases are a match to TRBD1. V gave up 5 bases and J gave up 5 bases; unmatched junction bases: 12. There are 16 residues in the CDR3. Germline CDR1 reads SGHRS; CDR2 reads YFSETQ. CDR3 loop: CASRDERTGGKTEAFF. The CDR3 DNA reads TGCGCCAGCAGGGACGAAAGGACAGGGGGTAAAACTGAAGCTTTCTTT.

The rearrangement joins TRBV6-1 to TRBJ2-3; a weak D match, TRBD2 (5 bases). This CDR3 has 15 amino acids. The V end lost 5 bases, the J end lost 0 bases, and 12 bases lay between the germline ends. In germline, CDR1 is MNHNS, CDR2 SASEGT. The chain's CDR3 is CASSRTFSSTDTQYF. DNA for the CDR3: TGTGCCAGCAGTCGGACTTTCTCTAGCACAGATACGCAGTATTTT.

The J gene is TRBJ2-2, the V gene TRBV5-4; TRBD1 or TRBD2 may be the D gene (5 bases each). Per germline, CDR1 SGHNT and CDR2 YYREEE (reference sequence). Trimming removed 3 bases from V and 5 bases from J, with 8 bases in between. This CDR3 has 13 residues. The CDR3 DNA reads TGTGCCAGCAGCTGGGGCGGGACCGGGGAGCTGTTTTTT. As protein: CASSWGGTGELFF. Complete variable domain (other parts from reference TRBV5-4 and TRBJ2-2): ETGVTQSPTHLIKTRGQQVTLRCSSQSGHNTVSWYQQALGQGPQFIFQYYREEENGRGNFPPRFSGLQFPNYSSELNVNALELDDSALYLCASSWGGTGELFFGEGSRLTVL.

V gene TRBV10-1 combines with J gene TRBJ2-3; TRBD2 might be the D (5 bases). CDR1 WNHNN and CDR2 SYGVQD come from the germline V gene (reference sequence). CDR3 size: 15 residues. With 6 bases removed from V and 1 base from J, the gap between germline ends came to 14 bases. CDR3 protein: CASRKRTGCTDTQYF. CDR3 DNA: TGCGCCAGCAGGAAAAGGACGGGGTGCACAGATACGCAGTATTTT.

The J gene is TRBJ2-5, the V gene TRBV5-1, with a weak D call TRBD2 (5 bases). With 6 bases removed from V and 1 base from J, the gap between germline ends came to 13 bases. Germline V gene sequence: CDR1 SGHRS, CDR2 YFSETQ. CDR3 length: 14 residues. CDR3 coding DNA: TGCGCCAGCACCGAAACTAGGTCCCAAGAGACCCAGTACTTC. The encoded protein is CASTETRSQETQYF.

This clone was recorded once. The chain recombines TRBV7-2 with TRBJ2-7, with D uncertain. The CDR3 contains 15 residues. CDR1 and CDR2 from the germline V gene are SGHTA and FQGNSA. The V and J ends lost 1 base and 2 bases respectively, with 12 bases between them. Written as DNA, the CDR3 is TGTGCCAGCAGCTTAGAAGGCGGCTCTACCTACGAGCAGTACTTC. Translating it yields CASSLEGGSTYEQYF.

V gene TRBV5-4 combines with J gene TRBJ1-2; maybe TRBD1 (5 bases). Per germline, CDR1 SGHNT and CDR2 YYREEE (reference sequence). The CDR3 has 14 amino acids. The V end was cut by 0 bases, the J end by 8 bases, with 14 bases between. CDR3 coding DNA: TGTGCCAGCAGCTTGGGGAATCCGGGGCTAGGCTACACCTTC. Its translation: CASSLGNPGLGYTF. Filled out from reference TRBV5-4 and TRBJ1-2, the complete variable domain reads ETGVTQSPTHLIKTRGQQVTLRCSSQSGHNTVSWYQQALGQGPQFIFQYYREEENGRGNFPPRFSGLQFPNYSSELNVNALELDDSALYLCASSLGNPGLGYTFGSGTRLTVV.

The chain has TRBV7-2 and TRBJ1-2; no definite D call. Trimming took off 7 bases at V and 7 bases at J, with 16 bases between the two ends. Germline loops: CDR1 SGHTA, CDR2 FQGNSA. The CDR3 is made up of 13 amino acids. CDR3 DNA sequence: TGTGCCAGCACCCCTTACGGACCCGGTGGCTACACCTTC. As protein: CASTPYGPGGYTF. Using reference TRBV7-2 and TRBJ1-2 for the parts outside the CDR3, the full variable domain is GAGVSQSPSNKVTEKGKDVELRCDPISGHTALYWYRQSLGQGLEFLIYFQGNSAPDKSGLPSDRFSAERTGGSVSTLTIQRTQQEDSAVYLCASTPYGPGGYTFGSGTRLTVV.

The V call is TRBV11-2, the J call TRBJ1-2; D not resolved. The V gene's germline CDR1 is SGHAT and CDR2 FQNNGV. Trimming cost V 3 bases and J 2 bases, with 7 bases left between them. The CDR3 runs to 13 residues. Here the CDR3 DNA reads TGTGCCAGCAGCTTGGGCCTGAACTATGGCTACACCTTC. It yields the protein CASSLGLNYGYTF.

This sequence joins TRBV7-9 and TRBJ1-1; maybe TRBD1 (6 bases). The CDR3 runs to 13 residues. V was clipped by 5 bases and J by 4 bases, with 11 bases between them. Looked up from germline, CDR1 is SEHNR and CDR2 is FQNEAQ (reference sequence). The CDR3 spells CASSAGRGTEAFF. Here the CDR3 DNA reads TGTGCCAGCAGCGCGGGCAGGGGCACTGAAGCTTTCTTT.

The V call is TRBV11-2, the J call TRBJ2-3; D unclear. The length of the CDR3 is 15 residues. Germline-derived CDR1 and CDR2 are SGHAT and FQNNGV. The V end was cut by 5 bases, the J end by 1 base, with 13 bases between. CDR3 sequence: CASSQNPDGTDTQYF. Here the CDR3 DNA reads TGTGCCAGCAGCCAGAATCCGGACGGCACAGATACGCAGTATTTT. Full variable domain (outside the CDR3, taken from reference TRBV11-2 and TRBJ2-3): EAGVAQSPRYKIIEKRQSVAFWCNPISGHATLYWYQQILGQGPKLLIQFQNNGVVDDSQLPKDRFSAERLKGVDSTLKIQPAKLEDSAVYLCASSQNPDGTDTQYFGPGTRLTVL.

V is TRBV13 and J is TRBJ2-2; perhaps D is TRBD1 or TRBD2 (6 bases each). With 1 base removed from V and 4 bases from J, the gap between germline ends came to 10 bases. The germline V gene has CDR1 PRHDT and CDR2 FYEKMQ (reference sequence). The CDR3 sequence is 15 residues long. The CDR3 region has the DNA TGTGCCAGCAGCTTAGTGGGGGGCGGCACCGGGGAGCTGTTTTTT. It yields the protein CASSLVGGGTGELFF.

The V call is TRBV19, the J call TRBJ2-1; 8 bases are shared with TRBD2. Germline V CDR1 and CDR2: LNHDA, SQIVND (reference sequence). The CDR3 contains 17 residues. Losses at the gene ends were 1 base for V and 4 bases for J; bases not matched to a gene: 9. CDR3 bases: TGTGCCAGTAGTATAGTGTCGCTAGCGGGCCTGTACAATGAGCAGTTCTTC. Translation: CASSIVSLAGLYNEQFF.

V and J are TRBV5-1 and TRBJ2-3, with 7 bases fitting TRBD2. Germline V lookup: CDR1 SGHRS, CDR2 YFSETQ. The V segment lost 1 base and the J segment 2 bases; nucleotides outside the gene matches: 16. This CDR3 has 19 amino acids. CDR3 residues: CASSLLRWSGAGSTDTQYF. CDR3 nucleotide sequence: TGCGCCAGCAGCTTGTTAAGGTGGAGTGGAGCGGGGTCCACAGATACGCAGTATTTT.

V is TRBV7-3 and J is TRBJ2-5; 16 bases map to TRBD2. CDR1 SGHTA and CDR2 FQGTGA come from the germline V gene. This CDR3 is 19 amino acids long. Trimming took 4 bases from V and 4 from J; bases not matched to a gene: 12. CDR3 in amino acids: CASSSIPGLAGGVGETQYF. CDR3 coding DNA: TGTGCCAGCAGCTCAATACCGGGACTAGCGGGAGGGGTAGGAGAGACCCAGTACTTC. The complete variable domain, with remaining parts taken from reference TRBV7-3 and TRBJ2-5, reads GAGVSQTPSNKVTEKGKYVELRCDPISGHTALYWYRQSLGQGPEFLIYFQGTGAADDSGLPNDRFFAVRPEGSVSTLKIQRTERGDSAVYLCASSSIPGLAGGVGETQYFGPGTRLLVL.

V and J are TRBV7-8 and TRBJ2-1; 13 bases match TRBD2. Germline V lookup: CDR1 SGHVS, CDR2 FQNEAQ. V trimming: 4 bases; J trimming: 6 bases; junction bases outside the gene matches: 9. This CDR3 contains 17 residues. The CDR3 loop is CASSYRPGTSGVNEQFF. The CDR3 coding sequence is TGTGCCAGCAGCTACCGACCCGGGACTAGCGGGGTCAATGAGCAGTTCTTC.